This T cell receptor beta chain was sequenced during a study of radiotherapy plus CTLA-4 blockade in lung cancer. Study information: Patients showed objective responses in under 20% of cases, and disease control was achieved by around 30%.

A note on this clone: Its antigen is still unknown.

General study points: Blood saw expansion of tumor-derived TCR clones after radiotherapy plus ipilimumab. Reported findings show early blood T cell clone dynamics, with interferon-beta, best predicted response.

Clones were sequenced by immunoSEQ multiplex PCR, and TCRdb holds only the in-frame ones, with some missing. The profile shows 75,000 to 80,000 clones, around 87% of them singletons. The V gene's germline CDR1 is LNHDA and CDR2 SQIVND (reference sequence). The V and J ends lost 6 bases and 8 bases respectively, with 16 bases between them. The CDR3 extends over 13 amino acids. The specimen was peripheral blood, collected from a patient treated with radiotherapy plus ipilimumab. This clonotype originated in a human donor with non-small cell lung cancer who had stable disease on radiotherapy plus ipilimumab. The rearrangement joins TRBV19 to TRBJ1-2; D unresolved. CDR3 sequence reads: CASSSNGREGYTF. The DNA of the CDR3 is TGTGCCAGTAGCTCTAATGGGCGTGAGGGCTACACCTTC.